The entry below gives a single T cell receptor (beta chain) sequence along with its context. The antigen is undetermined. The record originates from a study of cytomegalovirus exposure and HLA in healthy donors. Study-level results: Common viral pathogens were later found to be apparently linked to several of the most significant clusters. TCR beta sequences reportedly predicted the HLA-A and HLA-B alleles of most subjects accurately.

PCR primers comprised 60 Vbeta and 13 Jbeta primers. Assay: immunoSEQ multiplex PCR; the TCRdb copy retains only in-frame clones and omits some. The sample records more than 150,000 clones, 84% being singletons. The CDR3 covers 16 residues. V shed 1 base and J 4 bases; nucleotides not matched to a gene: 9. Germline V gene lookup returns CDR1 SGHDN and CDR2 FVKESK. The chain employs TRBV14 and TRBJ1-2; 7 nucleotides align to TRBD1. The sample was PBMCs. The clonotype was recovered from a boy aged 10-17 years in good health and CMV-seronegative. CDR3 sequence reads: CASSQGSQGITYGYTF. CDR3 nucleotide sequence: TGTGCCAGCAGCCAAGGGTCACAGGGGATTACCTATGGCTACACCTTC. The full variable domain, rest sourced from reference TRBV14 and TRBJ1-2, is EAGVTQFPSHSVIEKGQTVTLRCDPISGHDNLYWYRRVMGKEIKFLLHFVKESKQDESGMPNNRFLAERTGGTYSTLKVQPAELEDSGVYFCASSQGSQGITYGYTFGSGTRLTVV.